These 16 T cell receptor beta chains were sequenced from one sample in a study of T-cell memory formation after mild COVID-19. Via MiXCR, TCRdb re-called the 5' RACE reads, giving one row per CDR3 protein. The table records hundreds of thousands of distinct CDR3 sequences, around 17% of them present only once. The specimen sequenced was PBMCs or a T cell subset sorted from them (not recorded which). These receptors were collected from an adult woman who had mild COVID-19 (a few samples of this study predate the infection). Cell type and time point are not known.

This clonotype was seen at least ten times. The rearrangement joins TRBV6-2 or TRBV6-3 to TRBJ2-1; TRBD1 matches at 7 bases. The V gene end was trimmed by 6 bases and the J gene end by 4 bases; junction bases not matched to a gene: 6. Germline CDR1 is MNHEY and CDR2 is SVGEGT. The CDR3 consists of 14 residues. The CDR3 reads CASSPGTAYNEQFF. CDR3 DNA sequence: TGTGCCAGCAGCCCCGGGACAGCATACAATGAGCAGTTCTTC.

The V call is TRBV5-8, the J call TRBJ2-7; D is ambiguous. The CDR3 runs 13 residues. Per the germline V gene, CDR1 is SGHTS and CDR2 is YDEGEE. V gave up 1 base and J gave up 3 bases, with 8 bases separating them. The DNA of the CDR3 is TGTGCCAGCAGCTTGATCGGATTCTACGAGCAGTACTTC. Protein product: CASSLIGFYEQYF.

The chain joins TRBV12-3 or TRBV12-4 to TRBJ1-2; D unclear. V dropped 4 bases and J dropped 3 bases, with 15 bases sitting between them. This CDR3 spans 15 amino acids. The CDR3 nucleotides read TGTGCCAGCAGTTCGTGGTTATTGCAGGACTATGGCTACACCTTC. It yields the protein CASSSWLLQDYGYTF.

The table lists this clonotype with a few counts. The V gene is TRBV19, the J gene TRBJ2-3, with 9 bases that match TRBD2. The CDR3 length is 15 residues. V lost 1 base, J lost 5 bases, and 4 bases stayed unmatched. The V gene's germline CDR1 is LNHDA and CDR2 SQIVND (reference sequence). The CDR3 loop reads CASSIAGLAGDTQYF. The CDR3 DNA sequence: TGTGCCAGTAGTATAGCGGGACTAGCAGGAGATACGCAGTATTTT.

At least ten counts were recorded for this clonotype. The chain has TRBV4-2 and TRBJ1-2; 12 bases line up with TRBD1. Germline V gives CDR1 LGHNA, CDR2 YNFKEQ. V trimming: 3 bases; J trimming: 7 bases; junction bases outside the gene matches: 6. The CDR3 runs to 15 residues. The CDR3 is CASSHPGQGAGGYTF. The CDR3 DNA reads TGTGCCAGCAGCCATCCGGGACAGGGGGCTGGTGGCTACACCTTC.

Only a few counts were recorded for this clonotype. CDR3 sequence: CSVDGTTRGTGELFF. For the CDR3, the DNA is TGCAGCGTTGATGGGACCACCCGGGGCACCGGGGAGCTGTTTTTT. V and J are TRBV29-1 and TRBJ2-2; D tentatively fits TRBD1 or TRBD2 (5 bases each). This CDR3 comprises 15 residues. Germline V gene sequence: CDR1 SQVTM, CDR2 ANQGSEA. V lost 3 bases and J lost 4, with 15 bases in between.

This clonotype was picked up many times. The chain employs TRBV4-1 and TRBJ2-1; TRBD2 matches at 12 bases. The ends lost 4 bases at V and 7 bases at J; junction bases unmatched: 5. CDR3 size: 15 residues. Looked up from germline, CDR1 is MGHRA and CDR2 is YSYEKL. This chain's CDR3 is CASSPLAGGRNEQFF. Here the CDR3 DNA reads TGCGCCAGCAGCCCTCTAGCGGGGGGGCGGAATGAGCAGTTCTTC.

This clonotype was found once. J is TRBJ1-2 and V is TRBV15; TRBD1 agrees at 7 bases. Germline V gene lookup returns CDR1 LNHNV and CDR2 YYDKDF (reference sequence). With V trimmed by 0 bases and J by 0 bases, 4 bases remained unmatched. The CDR3 runs to 16 residues. DNA for the CDR3: TGTGCCACCAGCAGAGATTGGGACAGCCCTAACTATGGCTACACCTTC. Protein product: CATSRDWDSPNYGYTF.

The V gene is TRBV29-1, the J gene TRBJ2-3; the match to TRBD1 covers 7 bases. The CDR3 extends over 17 amino acids. After removal of 7 bases from V and 0 bases from J, the junction contained 16 bases not matched to a gene. CDR1 and CDR2 (germline): SQVTM, ANQGSEA. The chain's CDR3 is CSARSTGKELSTDTQYF. Written as DNA, the CDR3 is TGCAGCGCCCGCTCGACAGGGAAGGAACTTAGCACAGATACGCAGTATTTT.

The CDR3 spells CASSYLVGGSTYEQYF. The CDR3 DNA is TGTGCCAGCAGTTACCTCGTGGGCGGGAGCACCTACGAGCAGTACTTC. The rearrangement joins TRBV6-2 or TRBV6-3 to TRBJ2-7; 7 nucleotides line up with TRBD2. Germline lookup yields CDR1 MNHEY and CDR2 SVGEGT. The trim removed 2 bases at V and 2 bases at J, leaving 9 bases unmatched. This CDR3 is built from 16 residues.

This CDR3 reads CASSANSGGLADTSYNEQFF. CDR3 coding DNA: TGTGCCAGCAGTGCAAACTCCGGTGGACTAGCGGACACCTCCTACAATGAGCAGTTCTTC. The V gene is TRBV7-8, the J gene TRBJ2-1, with 10 bases lining up with TRBD2. CDR1 SGHVS and CDR2 FQNEAQ come from the germline V gene. J was trimmed by 0 bases and V by 6 bases; bases with no gene match: 17. The CDR3 contains 20 residues.

The genes are TRBV18 and TRBJ2-3, with D hard to call. Trimming shortened V by 0 bases and J by 4 bases, and 8 bases separated the two germline ends. There are 14 residues in the CDR3. Germline lookup yields CDR1 KGHSH and CDR2 LQKENI. As DNA, the CDR3 is TGTGCCAGCTCACCACCGAGTTTGGCAGATACGCAGTATTTT. As protein: CASSPPSLADTQYF.

This clonotype was seen a handful of times. The chain employs TRBV2 and TRBJ2-2; the match to TRBD2 covers 11 bases. The CDR3 is made up of 14 amino acids. Germline V gives CDR1 SNHLY, CDR2 FYNNEI. V dropped 7 bases and J dropped 6; count of bases not matched to a gene: 4. CDR3 nucleotides: TGTGCCAGCAAGGGACTAGCGGCGGCCGGGGAGCTGTTTTTT. This codes for CASKGLAAAGELFF.

This clonotype has more than one count but fewer than ten. This chain links TRBV12-3 or TRBV12-4 with TRBJ2-7; either TRBD1 or TRBD2 may fit D (5 bases each). The ends were cut back, 2 bases at V and 2 bases at J, with 13 bases in the middle. The CDR3 runs 15 residues. The CDR3 coding sequence is TGTGCCAGCAGTTTATATCGGGACCAGACCTACGAGCAGTACTTC. Protein sequence: CASSLYRDQTYEQYF.

V usage is TRBV29-1 and J usage is TRBJ2-1; either TRBD1 or TRBD2 may fit D (6 bases each). The CDR3 is 10 amino acids. Trimming took off 4 bases at V and 15 bases at J, with 13 bases between the two ends. In germline, CDR1 is SQVTM, CDR2 ANQGSEA. CDR3 residues: CSVVRGPGFF. CDR3 bases: TGCAGCGTTGTACGGGGGCCAGGGTTCTTC.

The rearrangement joins TRBV7-2 to TRBJ2-1; D is possibly TRBD1 (5 bases). The length of the CDR3 is 14 residues. CDR1 is SGHTA, CDR2 FQGNSA, per germline. Trimming removed 6 bases at V and 0 bases at J, with 9 bases between. The CDR3 DNA is TGTGCCAGCAGAAGGCAGGGCTCCTACAATGAGCAGTTCTTC. Residues: CASRRQGSYNEQFF.